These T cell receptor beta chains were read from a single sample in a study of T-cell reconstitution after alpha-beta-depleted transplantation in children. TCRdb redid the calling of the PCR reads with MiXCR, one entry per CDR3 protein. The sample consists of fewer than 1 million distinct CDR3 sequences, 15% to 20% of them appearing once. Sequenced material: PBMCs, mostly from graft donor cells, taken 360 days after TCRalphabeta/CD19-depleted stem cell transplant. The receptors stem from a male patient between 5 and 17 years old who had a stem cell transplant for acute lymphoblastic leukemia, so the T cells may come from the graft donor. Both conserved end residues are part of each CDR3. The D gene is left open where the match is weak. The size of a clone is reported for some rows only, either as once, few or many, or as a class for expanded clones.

cdr3_nt: TGTGCCAGCAGCTTCCGGGGTAGCGGGAGTCCTACGCAGTATTTT
cdr3_aa: CASSFRGSGSPTQYF
d_call: TRBD2
clone_size: .
j_call: TRBJ2-3
v_call: TRBV7-8

cdr3_nt: TGTGCCAGCTCACGGACTCTGATGAGCTCCTACAATGAGCAGTTCTTC
cdr3_aa: CASSRTLMSSYNEQFF
d_call: .
clone_size: few
j_call: TRBJ2-1
v_call: TRBV18

cdr3_nt: TGCAGTGCTAGAGGGGACACTAACTCCTACGAGCAGTACTTC
cdr3_aa: CSARGDTNSYEQYF
d_call: .
clone_size: .
j_call: TRBJ2-7
v_call: TRBV20-1

cdr3_nt: TGCGCCAGCAGCCAGGCTGGACGGAACACCGGGGAGCTGTTTTTT
cdr3_aa: CASSQAGRNTGELFF
d_call: .
clone_size: .
j_call: TRBJ2-2
v_call: TRBV4-1

cdr3_nt: TGTGCCAGCAGTAAGACAGGGGGATCTCCTAACGAGCAGTACTTC
cdr3_aa: CASSKTGGSPNEQYF
d_call: TRBD1
clone_size: few
j_call: TRBJ2-7
v_call: TRBV6-1

cdr3_nt: TGTGCCAGCAGAACGGGACAGGGGGGTTTCTACGAGCAGTACTTC
cdr3_aa: CASRTGQGGFYEQYF
d_call: TRBD1
clone_size: .
j_call: TRBJ2-7
v_call: TRBV6-1

cdr3_nt: TGCAGCGTTGAAGATCCTCTCAACACTGAAGCTTTCTTT
cdr3_aa: CSVEDPLNTEAFF
d_call: .
clone_size: .
j_call: TRBJ1-1
v_call: TRBV29-1

cdr3_nt: TGCGCCAGCAGCCAAGACAGTTGGTCCTACAATGAGCAGTTCTTC
cdr3_aa: CASSQDSWSYNEQFF
d_call: .
clone_size: .
j_call: TRBJ2-1
v_call: TRBV4-1

cdr3_nt: TGTGCCAGCAGCTTACTTGCCCAGGCTGGTTACGAGCAGTACTTC
cdr3_aa: CASSLLAQAGYEQYF
d_call: .
clone_size: .
j_call: TRBJ2-7
v_call: TRBV5-4

cdr3_nt: TGTGCCAGCAGCTTCCGGGACACCCCACCGGACTACGAGCAGTACTTC
cdr3_aa: CASSFRDTPPDYEQYF
d_call: .
clone_size: once
j_call: TRBJ2-7
v_call: TRBV7-9

cdr3_nt: TGTGCCAGCAGCGCCTGGGACGGGTCCTACGAGCAGTACTTC
cdr3_aa: CASSAWDGSYEQYF
d_call: .
clone_size: .
j_call: TRBJ2-7
v_call: TRBV9

cdr3_nt: TGTGCCAGTAGTATCCAGGGGATGTGGACTGAAGCTTTCTTT
cdr3_aa: CASSIQGMWTEAFF
d_call: .
clone_size: few
j_call: TRBJ1-1
v_call: TRBV19

cdr3_nt: TGTGCCAGCAGCTACGTTAGCGGGAGGGCCTCTGGGGCCAACGTCCTGACTTTC
cdr3_aa: CASSYVSGRASGANVLTF
d_call: TRBD2
clone_size: few
j_call: TRBJ2-6
v_call: TRBV7-3

cdr3_nt: TGTGCCAGCAGCCAAGGGGTTTGGGCTGGGGACAATGAGCAGTTCTTC
cdr3_aa: CASSQGVWAGDNEQFF
d_call: .
clone_size: few
j_call: TRBJ2-1
v_call: TRBV14

cdr3_nt: TGTGCCACAAGGGCGGGCCAGCGCACCGGGGAGCTGTTTTTT
cdr3_aa: CATRAGQRTGELFF
d_call: .
clone_size: .
j_call: TRBJ2-2
v_call: TRBV24-1

cdr3_nt: TGTGCCAGCAGCTTGGGACCAAGACAGGGATGGGCCTACGAGCAGTACTTC
cdr3_aa: CASSLGPRQGWAYEQYF
d_call: TRBD1
clone_size: few
j_call: TRBJ2-7
v_call: TRBV7-6

cdr3_nt: TGTGCCAGCCGCCCCCCCATGCAGACAGGGAGTCAGGGCTACACCTTC
cdr3_aa: CASRPPMQTGSQGYTF
d_call: TRBD1
clone_size: .
j_call: TRBJ1-2
v_call: TRBV7-9

cdr3_nt: TGCAGTGCTAGACCCGATGGGGTGCAGTACTTC
cdr3_aa: CSARPDGVQYF
d_call: .
clone_size: .
j_call: TRBJ2-7
v_call: TRBV20-1

cdr3_nt: TGTGCCAGCAGCTTAAGTGCCGGGACTAACTACAATGAGCAGTTCTTC
cdr3_aa: CASSLSAGTNYNEQFF
d_call: TRBD2
clone_size: .
j_call: TRBJ2-1
v_call: TRBV7-3

cdr3_nt: TGTGCCAGCATACCGACCGGGACTAGCGGGAGGCCGGACACCGGGGAGCTGTTTTTT
cdr3_aa: CASIPTGTSGRPDTGELFF
d_call: TRBD2
clone_size: .
j_call: TRBJ2-2
v_call: TRBV27

cdr3_nt: TGCAGTGCCACGACTCACGGAGAGACCCAGTACTTC
cdr3_aa: CSATTHGETQYF
d_call: .
clone_size: many
j_call: TRBJ2-5
v_call: TRBV20-1

cdr3_nt: TGCGCCAGCAGCTTCGAAGGGTCCGGGGAGCTGTTTTTT
cdr3_aa: CASSFEGSGELFF
d_call: .
clone_size: few
j_call: TRBJ2-2
v_call: TRBV5-1

cdr3_nt: TGCGCCAGCAGCTTGGAGCTACGACTAGCGGGGCTCCTCACAGATACGCAGTATTTT
cdr3_aa: CASSLELRLAGLLTDTQYF
d_call: TRBD2
clone_size: .
j_call: TRBJ2-3
v_call: TRBV5-1

cdr3_nt: TGTGCCAGCAGAAAGGACAGCGCAATCAATCAGCCCCAGCATTTT
cdr3_aa: CASRKDSAINQPQHF
d_call: .
clone_size: .
j_call: TRBJ1-5
v_call: TRBV2

cdr3_nt: TGTGCCAGCAGTTTAGGACAGGGGTCGTTCCACGAGCAGTACTTC
cdr3_aa: CASSLGQGSFHEQYF
d_call: TRBD1
clone_size: many
j_call: TRBJ2-7
v_call: TRBV12-3/TRBV12-4

cdr3_nt: TGCGCCAGCAGCCGGGCCCGGGACAGTAAAAACATTCAGTACTTC
cdr3_aa: CASSRARDSKNIQYF
d_call: TRBD1
clone_size: few
j_call: TRBJ2-4
v_call: TRBV5-1

cdr3_nt: TGCAGTGCTAGTAGGCAGCAAGAGACCCAGTACTTC
cdr3_aa: CSASRQQETQYF
d_call: .
clone_size: many
j_call: TRBJ2-5
v_call: TRBV20-1

cdr3_nt: TGCGCCAGCCGCCTGACAGGGACCCACTATGGCTACACCTTC
cdr3_aa: CASRLTGTHYGYTF
d_call: TRBD1
clone_size: few
j_call: TRBJ1-2
v_call: TRBV5-1

cdr3_nt: TGCAGCGCCCTACTAGCGGGAGGTCACGAGCAGTACTTC
cdr3_aa: CSALLAGGHEQYF
d_call: TRBD2
clone_size: .
j_call: TRBJ2-7
v_call: TRBV29-1

cdr3_nt: TGTGCCAGCCTGAGGGGGAACCAAGAGACCCAGTACTTC
cdr3_aa: CASLRGNQETQYF
d_call: .
clone_size: .
j_call: TRBJ2-5
v_call: TRBV7-2

cdr3_nt: TGCGCCAGCAGCCATTGGGACCTAGCGGGGGCTGTAAGGAACACCGGGGAGCTGTTTTTT
cdr3_aa: CASSHWDLAGAVRNTGELFF
d_call: TRBD2
clone_size: .
j_call: TRBJ2-2
v_call: TRBV5-1

cdr3_nt: TGCGCCAGCAGCCAAGCTTCTCTCGTAGGCCCTCACAATGAGCAGTTCTTC
cdr3_aa: CASSQASLVGPHNEQFF
d_call: .
clone_size: .
j_call: TRBJ2-1
v_call: TRBV4-1

cdr3_nt: TGCGCCAGCAGCCAAGAGATGCTCAACAGGGGGCGTCGGGAGACCCAGTACTTC
cdr3_aa: CASSQEMLNRGRRETQYF
d_call: TRBD1
clone_size: .
j_call: TRBJ2-5
v_call: TRBV4-1

cdr3_nt: TGTGCCAGCAGCTTAGGATTTAGCGGGAGGGCCTACGAGCAGTACTTC
cdr3_aa: CASSLGFSGRAYEQYF
d_call: TRBD2
clone_size: .
j_call: TRBJ2-7
v_call: TRBV7-6

cdr3_nt: TGTGCCAGCATCACCGGGACAGGGGGTCTCTATGGCTACACCTTC
cdr3_aa: CASITGTGGLYGYTF
d_call: TRBD1
clone_size: .
j_call: TRBJ1-2
v_call: TRBV28

cdr3_nt: TGCGCCAGCAGCCAAGGGTCGACGGATGTCTACGAGCAGTACTTC
cdr3_aa: CASSQGSTDVYEQYF
d_call: .
clone_size: few
j_call: TRBJ2-7
v_call: TRBV4-1

cdr3_nt: TGTGCCATTCTGACAGATACGCAGTATTTT
cdr3_aa: CAILTDTQYF
d_call: .
clone_size: .
j_call: TRBJ2-3
v_call: TRBV5-4

cdr3_nt: TGTGCCAGCAGCTTAGTGTTTGGCGACGGTAGTGAAAAACTGTTTTTT
cdr3_aa: CASSLVFGDGSEKLFF
d_call: .
clone_size: few
j_call: TRBJ1-4
v_call: TRBV7-9

cdr3_nt: TGTGCCAGCAGCATTGTTTGGACGGGTCAAGAGACCCAGTACTTC
cdr3_aa: CASSIVWTGQETQYF
d_call: .
clone_size: .
j_call: TRBJ2-5
v_call: TRBV5-5

cdr3_nt: TGTGCCAGCAGTTTGGAGTTTAGCGGTGAAGCTTTCTTT
cdr3_aa: CASSLEFSGEAFF
d_call: .
clone_size: few
j_call: TRBJ1-1
v_call: TRBV12-3/TRBV12-4

cdr3_nt: TGCAGTGCTCCCCAGGATAGCGGAGACAATGAGCAGTTCTTC
cdr3_aa: CSAPQDSGDNEQFF
d_call: .
clone_size: .
j_call: TRBJ2-1
v_call: TRBV20-1

cdr3_nt: TGTGCCAGCAGTTACTCATCAGGGGACGAGCAGTACTTC
cdr3_aa: CASSYSSGDEQYF
d_call: .
clone_size: many
j_call: TRBJ2-7
v_call: TRBV6-5

cdr3_nt: TGTGCCAGCAGTTTTTTGGATTACGAGCAGTACTTC
cdr3_aa: CASSFLDYEQYF
d_call: .
clone_size: .
j_call: TRBJ2-7
v_call: TRBV12-3/TRBV12-4

cdr3_nt: TGCGCCAGCAGCCAACAGGGTCTGTGGACTGAAGCTTTCTTT
cdr3_aa: CASSQQGLWTEAFF
d_call: .
clone_size: .
j_call: TRBJ1-1
v_call: TRBV4-1

cdr3_nt: TGTGCCAGCAGGCCCACAGGGAACACTGAAGCTTTCTTT
cdr3_aa: CASRPTGNTEAFF
d_call: .
clone_size: few
j_call: TRBJ1-1
v_call: TRBV27

cdr3_nt: TGCAGCGTGGGGGACTCCGTCTCGGCGCAGTACTTC
cdr3_aa: CSVGDSVSAQYF
d_call: .
clone_size: few
j_call: TRBJ2-7
v_call: TRBV29-1

cdr3_nt: TGTGCCAGCAGCCTTGGGACTAGCCCTGGAGATACGCAGTATTTT
cdr3_aa: CASSLGTSPGDTQYF
d_call: TRBD2
clone_size: few
j_call: TRBJ2-3
v_call: TRBV7-9

cdr3_nt: TGTGCCAGCAGCTTAAGACCGGGACCGAGGAATTCACCCCTCCACTTT
cdr3_aa: CASSLRPGPRNSPLHF
d_call: .
clone_size: few
j_call: TRBJ1-6
v_call: TRBV7-3

cdr3_nt: TGTGCCAGCTCACCAACAGGGTCGACTGAAGCTTTCTTT
cdr3_aa: CASSPTGSTEAFF
d_call: .
clone_size: many
j_call: TRBJ1-1
v_call: TRBV12-3/TRBV12-4

cdr3_nt: TGCGCCAGCAGCTCCACCCCCAGACGGGTGAACACTGAAGCTTTCTTT
cdr3_aa: CASSSTPRRVNTEAFF
d_call: .
clone_size: many
j_call: TRBJ1-1
v_call: TRBV5-1

cdr3_nt: TGTGCCAGCAGCTTAGGGGGGTATGCGGAGTATACAGGGGTTCAGAACTATGGCTACACCTTC
cdr3_aa: CASSLGGYAEYTGVQNYGYTF
d_call: TRBD1
clone_size: .
j_call: TRBJ1-2
v_call: TRBV11-2

cdr3_nt: TGTGCCAGCAGCGTACAGGGGGCGGACACCGGGGAGCTGTTTTTT
cdr3_aa: CASSVQGADTGELFF
d_call: TRBD1
clone_size: .
j_call: TRBJ2-2
v_call: TRBV7-3

cdr3_nt: TGTGCCAGTAGCGTGAGGTCGGGACTAGCGGGAGGGAGCTCCTACAATGAGCAGTTCTTC
cdr3_aa: CASSVRSGLAGGSSYNEQFF
d_call: TRBD2
clone_size: few
j_call: TRBJ2-1
v_call: TRBV19

cdr3_nt: TGTGCCAGCTCACCATTGGGGAATCGGACCCCCGGCACAGATACGCAGTATTTT
cdr3_aa: CASSPLGNRTPGTDTQYF
d_call: .
clone_size: .
j_call: TRBJ2-3
v_call: TRBV18

cdr3_nt: TGCAGTGCTACCAGGGAGACCGGGGAGCTGTTTTTT
cdr3_aa: CSATRETGELFF
d_call: .
clone_size: few
j_call: TRBJ2-2
v_call: TRBV20-1